This T cell receptor beta chain was identified during a study of CD8 T cells in ankylosing spondylitis. Whole-study results and caveats: Clones linked to the disease showed a CD8+ phenotype. They occurred at relatively low frequencies in peripheral blood. Apparently characteristic of ankylosing spondylitis blood was a TCR beta motif (roughly 8 highly homologous variants).

This clonotype showed up just a few times. Antigen specificity is unknown. The germline CDR1 and CDR2 sequences are GTSNPN and SVGIG (reference sequence). The CDR3 length is 15 residues. The V gene end was trimmed by 4 bases and the J gene end by 7 bases; junction bases not matched to a gene: 13. It was by quantitative 5'-RACE with molecular barcodes that TCR beta libraries were made. TCRdb called the 5' RACE reads again in MiXCR, with one record for every CDR3 protein. The sample consists of around 280,000 distinct CDR3 sequences, over 15% of them appearing once. This receptor was taken from a male donor with ankylosing spondylitis or in good health (not recorded which). The sequencing sample was made of blood, either unsorted or a sorted T cell fraction (not recorded which). The chain carries TRBV30 and TRBJ2-1; 7 bases align to TRBD1. CDR3 sequence: CAWNELGQGVNEQFF. CDR3 nucleotide sequence: TGTGCCTGGAACGAGCTCGGCCAGGGGGTGAATGAGCAGTTCTTC.